The rows below give T cell receptor beta chains drawn from one sample of a study of blood T cell repertoires in COVID-19. Generated by immunoSEQ multiplex PCR, the TCRdb table keeps only in-frame clones and is missing some. Among more than 85,000 clones, more than 75% were seen once, and the ten largest hold 9.8%. Sequenced material: peripheral blood. These receptors were collected from a man in his sixties with active or convalescent COVID-19. CDR3s include the opening cysteine and the closing phenylalanine or tryptophan. The order of the fields is V gene, D gene, clone size, J gene, CDR3 DNA, CDR3 protein. D genes are given only for firm matches. Expanded clones are given a class, and other clones once, few, many or no size at all.

TRBV9	TRBD2	-	TRBJ2-5	TGTGCCAGCAGCGTAAGAGCGGGAGGGAATCAAGAGACCCAGTACTTC	CASSVRAGGNQETQYF
TRBV11-3	TRBD1	-	TRBJ1-4	TGTGCCAGCAGCTCACGGACAGGTGGGCATGAAAAACTGTTTTTT	CASSSRTGGHEKLFF
TRBV18	-	-	TRBJ2-2	TGTGCCAGCTCACCCCTACCGGGCCTAGCGAACTCCAAGGGGGAGCTGTTTTTT	CASSPLPGLANSKGELFF
TRBV27	-	once	TRBJ1-2	TGTGCCAGCAGTTTGCGGGGAAACTATGGCTACACCTTC	CASSLRGNYGYTF
TRBV18	TRBD2	-	TRBJ2-1	TGTGCCAGCTTGGCGGGAGAAGGTTACAATGAGCAGTTCTTC	CASLAGEGYNEQFF
TRBV5-3	TRBD2	-	TRBJ2-7	TGTGCCAGAAGCTTGCCCTCTATACTAGCGGGAGTAAATTACGAGCAGTACTTC	CARSLPSILAGVNYEQYF
TRBV10-2	-	-	TRBJ2-1	TGCGCCAGCAGCCAGGGGAGCCCTAGGGAGCAGTTCTTC	CASSQGSPREQFF
TRBV28	-	once	TRBJ1-4	TGTGCCAGCAGTTTCTTGGGGGCGTGGGAAAAACTGTTTTTT	CASSFLGAWEKLFF
TRBV10-2	-	few	TRBJ2-2	TGCGCCAGCACCATTACCGGGGAGCTGTTTTTT	CASTITGELFF
TRBV28	-	-	TRBJ1-1	TGTGCCAGCAGTTTGGCAGGGTACACTGAAGCTTTCTTT	CASSLAGYTEAFF
TRBV30	-	-	TRBJ1-5	TGTGCCTGGAGCCCTGGGGGGGAGAATCAGCCCCAGCATTTT	CAWSPGGENQPQHF
TRBV29-1	TRBD1	-	TRBJ1-5	TGCAGCGTGGCGGACAGGGGAAATCAGCCCCAGCATTTT	CSVADRGNQPQHF
TRBV7-9	TRBD2	-	TRBJ2-3	TGTGCCAGCAGCGGGACTAGCGGGGGAAGCACAGATACGCAGTATTTT	CASSGTSGGSTDTQYF
TRBV4-1	-	-	TRBJ2-4	TGCGCCAGCAGCCCCCAGGGGCAGCTAGCCAAAAACATTCAGTACTTC	CASSPQGQLAKNIQYF
TRBV15	-	-	TRBJ2-2	TGTGCCACCAGACCGGGAGTGAACACCGGGGAGCTGTTTTTT	CATRPGVNTGELFF
TRBV18	-	-	TRBJ2-2	TGTGCCAGCTCACCACGGACAGTGAACACCGGGGAGCTGTTTTTT	CASSPRTVNTGELFF
TRBV10-3	TRBD2	-	TRBJ2-1	TGTGCCGCTTCTAGCGGGAGGGCCGGGGATGAGCAGTTCTTC	CAASSGRAGDEQFF
TRBV3-1/TRBV3-2	TRBD1	-	TRBJ1-1	TGTGCCAGCAGCGCCTACAGGGGAACTGAAGCTTTCTTT	CASSAYRGTEAFF
TRBV28	-	-	TRBJ1-4	TGTGCCAGCAGGCGCACAGGGTTGGCTAATGAAAAACTGTTTTTT	CASRRTGLANEKLFF
TRBV19	-	-	TRBJ1-1	TGTGCCAGTAGCCCCCAATCGACAGGAGGAACTGAAGCTTTCTTT	CASSPQSTGGTEAFF
TRBV28	-	-	TRBJ1-1	TGTGCCAGCAGTTTAGTGAGGACTGAAGCTTTCTTT	CASSLVRTEAFF
TRBV7-2	-	-	TRBJ1-2	TGTGCCAGCAGCTTAGTCGGGTCGGAAGGCAGCTACACCTTC	CASSLVGSEGSYTF
TRBV30	-	-	TRBJ2-7	TGTGCCTGGACACTCGCAGGGGTGGGTTACGAGCAGTACTTC	CAWTLAGVGYEQYF
TRBV6-6	TRBD1	few	TRBJ2-4	TGTGCCAGCACCAAAACGGGACAGAAAAACATTCAGTACTTC	CASTKTGQKNIQYF
TRBV19	-	-	TRBJ2-1	TGTGCCAGTAGTATTTTAGCGGCCTACAATGAGCAGTTCTTC	CASSILAAYNEQFF
TRBV18	-	once	TRBJ2-2	TGTGCCAGCTCACAGAACGACAGAGGAACCGGGGAGCTGTTTTTT	CASSQNDRGTGELFF
TRBV7-3	-	-	TRBJ2-7	TGTGCCAGCAGCTTAGATTTCGGTCCAGGCCGGGAGCAGTACTTC	CASSLDFGPGREQYF
TRBV24-1	TRBD2	-	TRBJ2-5	TGTGCCACCAGTGAATCGCGGCGGGGGGAGACCCAGTACTTC	CATSESRRGETQYF
TRBV19	TRBD1	-	TRBJ1-1	TGTGCCAGTAGTTCGACAGGGATGAACACTGAAGCTTTCTTT	CASSSTGMNTEAFF
TRBV7-9	-	-	TRBJ1-2	TGTGCCAGCTCCCCAGCCCGAGGGGGCTACACCTTC	CASSPARGGYTF
TRBV7-2	TRBD2	few	TRBJ2-7	TGTGCCAGCACCCGGGACTACCGATACGAGCAGTACTTC	CASTRDYRYEQYF
TRBV6-8	-	-	TRBJ2-1	TGTGCCAGCAGCTTCGGAGGGAATGAGCAGTTCTTC	CASSFGGNEQFF
TRBV15	-	-	TRBJ2-7	TGTGCCACCAGAAAAAGCGGCAGCTCTTACGAGCAGTACTTC	CATRKSGSSYEQYF
TRBV7-9	TRBD1	-	TRBJ1-1	TGTGCCAGCAGCCCCCTTAGGACACCCGGGACAGTGAACACTGAAGCTTTCTTT	CASSPLRTPGTVNTEAFF
TRBV10-3	-	-	TRBJ2-3	TGTGCCATCAGTGAATCAGCGGGTACGAGCACAGATACGCAGTATTTT	CAISESAGTSTDTQYF
TRBV4-1	TRBD2	-	TRBJ2-7	TGCGCCAGCAGCCAAGATAGGGGGACTAGCGGGAGGAGGCGAGACGAGCAGTACTTC	CASSQDRGTSGRRRDEQYF
TRBV19	-	-	TRBJ1-5	TGTGCCAGTAGACCTATGAATAGCAATCAGCCCCAGCATTTT	CASRPMNSNQPQHF
TRBV28	-	many	TRBJ1-2	TGTGCCAGCAGTATCCCAGGGGCCGGCTATGGCTACACCTTC	CASSIPGAGYGYTF
TRBV11-3	TRBD1	once	TRBJ1-6	TGTGCCAGCAGCTTCGGGACAGGGCCTAGGAATTCACCCCTCCACTTT	CASSFGTGPRNSPLHF
TRBV28	TRBD1	-	TRBJ1-2	TGTGCCAGCAGTTTACGGCCAGGGACAGGGGGCCGTGGCTACACCTTC	CASSLRPGTGGRGYTF
TRBV11-3	TRBD1	-	TRBJ1-1	TGTGCCAGCAGCTCCCGGGACAGGGGGCTCGGGAACACTGAAGCTTTCTTT	CASSSRDRGLGNTEAFF
TRBV4-1	TRBD1	-	TRBJ1-6	TGCGCCAGCAGCCAAGGGACAGGGGATGATTCACCCCTCCACTTT	CASSQGTGDDSPLHF